The entry that follows covers one T cell receptor beta chain sequence. The target antigen is unknown. The CDR3 sequence is 11 residues long. With 5 bases removed from V and 0 bases from J, the gap between germline ends came to 4 bases. Per germline, CDR1 GTSNPN and CDR2 SVGIG (reference sequence). The entry originates in a study of T-cell memory formation after mild COVID-19. Study results and caveats: Detection of some responders pre-infection suggested pre-existing cross-reactive memory T cells participated.

TCRalpha and TCRbeta libraries used 5'RACE with constant-segment primers and UMIs. TCRdb analysed the 5' RACE reads with MiXCR anew, one entry per CDR3 protein. Of around 250,000 distinct CDR3 sequences detected, 15% to 20% appear once; the ten largest clones hold more than 20%. The TCR originated in a man aged 18 to 30 who had mild COVID-19 (a few samples of this study predate the infection). Cell type and time point are not known. This chain links TRBV30 with TRBJ2-5; D gene unclear. Material for sequencing was PBMCs or a T cell subset sorted from them (not recorded which). CDR3 amino acids: CAWGYQETQYF. Written as DNA, the CDR3 is TGTGCCTGGGGGTACCAAGAGACCCAGTACTTC.